Listed here are 14 T cell receptor beta chains from one sample, sequenced in a study of Graves' ophthalmopathy and Graves' hyperthyroidism (dated by TCRdb to 2017 to 2018). This sample was sequenced with an Illumina HiSeq 2000. TCR beta CDR3 regions were amplified from RNA transcripts for repertoire sequencing. The first round of RT-PCR was done with HTBI primers and the Qiagen OneStep RT-PCR kit, and was followed by a second round of multiplex PCR, then size selection and purification. Clones were called with MiXCR by TCRdb after fastp trimmed the public reads at Q25, and only in-frame beta chains were retained. Rows with a matching CDR3 protein are joined into one entry that keeps the most common DNA and genes. In this sample the table shows over a million distinct CDR3 sequences, 35% to 40% of which occur a single time. The biggest ten clones account for 11% of the sample. The sequencing input was peripheral blood or thyroid tissue (not recorded which). The origin of the receptors is an adult man with Graves' hyperthyroidism.

The rearrangement uses TRBV20-1 and TRBJ1-5; 10 bases are a match to TRBD1. This CDR3 has 12 amino acids. The germline V gene has CDR1 DFQATT and CDR2 SNEGSKA (reference sequence). With 6 bases clipped from V and 10 bases from J, the junction kept 6 bases outside the gene matches. In DNA form, the CDR3 reads TGCAGTGCCGGTGGACAGGGGGTTCCCCAGCATTTT. Translation gives CSAGGQGVPQHF.

This clonotype was detected only a few times. V and J are TRBV3-1 and TRBJ2-5; TRBD2 matches at 9 bases. The CDR3 runs 15 residues. Trimming removed 3 bases from V and 5 bases from J; junction bases left unmatched: 7. CDR1 and CDR2 from the germline V gene are LGHDT and YNNKEL (reference sequence). The CDR3 region is CASSHVAGVKETQYF. CDR3 bases: TGTGCCAGCAGCCACGTAGCGGGGGTGAAGGAGACCCAGTACTTC.

The chain couples TRBV7-2 to TRBJ1-6; D uncertain. The V gene lost 0 bases and the J gene lost 9 bases, with 6 bases spanning the gap. This CDR3 comprises 13 residues. Germline V gene sequence: CDR1 SGHTA, CDR2 FQGNSA. CDR3 DNA: TGTGCCAGCAGCTTAGCGGTCAGTTCACCCCTCCACTTT. Translating gives CASSLAVSSPLHF.

The sample holds many counts of this clonotype. V is TRBV10-3 and J is TRBJ1-2, with 9 positions matching TRBD1. Trimming at V came to 3 bases and at J to 4 bases, leaving 6 bases not matched to a gene. The CDR3 totals 15 residues. Germline V lookup: CDR1 ENHRY, CDR2 SYGVKD. CDR3 residues: CAISDRDRDGYGYTF. CDR3 coding DNA: TGTGCCATCAGTGATCGGGACAGGGATGGCTATGGCTACACCTTC.

A word on this clonotype: One junction end does not reproduce the germline sequence, and a read error may be involved. The rearrangement links TRBV7-8 to TRBJ1-1; possible D gene TRBD1, 5 bases. This CDR3 has 10 amino acids. The germline V gene has CDR1 SGHVS and CDR2 FQNEAQ. DNA of the CDR3: TGTGCCAGCAGCTTAGGGGACCAGGAGTTT. Translating gives CASSLGDQEF.

This clonotype was observed a handful of times. The genes are TRBV3-1 and TRBJ1-1; possible D gene TRBD1, 6 bases. Germline V gene lookup returns CDR1 LGHDT and CDR2 YNNKEL (reference sequence). V was clipped by 1 base and J by 6 bases, with 9 bases between them. The length of the CDR3 is 13 residues. The CDR3 protein is CASSQARGAEAFF. The CDR3 DNA reads as TGTGCCAGCAGCCAAGCAAGGGGGGCTGAAGCTTTCTTT.

In its sample, this clonotype was seen many times. The CDR3 DNA reads as TGTGCCATCAGTGATCTGAAACATCCCGTGAACACTGAAGCTTTCTTT. It translates to CAISDLKHPVNTEAFF. This rearrangement joins TRBV10-3 to TRBJ1-1; D is unresolved. Germline CDR1 ENHRY, CDR2 SYGVKD. Deletions cut 3 bases from V and 0 bases from J, with 14 bases between. This CDR3 has 16 amino acids.

This clonotype was recorded many times. This chain joins TRBV12-3 or TRBV12-4 and TRBJ1-6; D not certain. This CDR3 has 16 amino acids. V was pared by 6 bases and J by 0 bases, with 12 bases between. The CDR3 region has the DNA TGTGCCAGCAGCCCCAAAGTGAGCTCCTATAATTCACCCCTCCACTTT. It specifies CASSPKVSSYNSPLHF.

This clonotype showed up just a few times. The chain links TRBV10-2 to TRBJ1-1; TRBD1 agrees at 10 bases. This CDR3 spans 15 amino acids. Germline loops: CDR1 WSHSY, CDR2 SAAADI. V shed 4 bases and J 5 bases; nucleotides not matched to a gene: 7. The CDR3 region has the DNA TGCGCCAGCAGTGCCGGACAGGGGGTAGGGACTGAAGCTTTCTTT. This encodes CASSAGQGVGTEAFF.

This clonotype showed up many times. The rearrangement links TRBV5-8 to TRBJ1-4; D is possibly TRBD1 (5 bases). V lost 3 bases, J lost 11 bases, and 11 bases lay in between. CDR1 is SGHTS, CDR2 YDEGEE, per germline. The CDR3 spans 12 residues. The CDR3 sequence is CASSYDSEKLFF. In nucleotides, the CDR3 is TGTGCCAGCAGCTATGACAGTGAGAAACTGTTTTTT.

There are a few counts of this clonotype. This chain links TRBV2 with TRBJ2-7; TRBD1 agrees at 9 bases. Germline CDR1 reads SNHLY; CDR2 reads FYNNEI. The CDR3 consists of 16 residues. V gave up 7 bases and J gave up 4 bases; unmatched junction bases: 14. CDR3 loop: CASTQDVGQGYYEQYF. In DNA form, the CDR3 reads TGTGCCAGCACCCAGGACGTGGGACAGGGTTATTACGAGCAGTACTTC.

In the case of this clonotype: A much larger clone is a single base away; this may be a read error. The V and J genes are TRBV10-2 and TRBJ2-5; D gene uncertain. The CDR3 is 15 residues long. Germline V gene data show CDR1 as WSHSY and CDR2 as SAAADI. V lost 6 bases, J lost 4 bases, and 18 bases lay in between. The CDR3 DNA sequence: TGCGCCAGCAGCCACCCCCTCGGGCAGCCAGAGACCCAGTACTTC. Translation: CASSHPLGQPETQYF.

This clonotype has a count of ten or more. The chain uses TRBV19 and TRBJ1-1, with TRBD1 as a possible D gene (6 bases). The CDR3 is made up of 17 amino acids. V lost 4 bases and J lost 0, with 18 bases in between. Germline V gene sequence: CDR1 LNHDA, CDR2 SQIVND (reference sequence). CDR3 coding DNA: TGTGCCAGTAGTACGCCCAGACAGGCCCGGGTGAACACTGAAGCTTTCTTT. Encoded protein: CASSTPRQARVNTEAFF.

J is TRBJ2-7 and V is TRBV12-3 or TRBV12-4; 11 bases map to TRBD1. V shed 7 bases, J shed 6 bases, and the junction held 11 bases outside the gene matches. The CDR3 runs to 15 residues. The CDR3 reads CASTTKDRGRREQYF. The CDR3 region has the DNA TGTGCCAGCACCACGAAGGACAGGGGGCGTCGCGAGCAGTACTTC.